In this sample, the clone carrying this T cell receptor (beta chain) turned up many times. This CDR3 comprises 15 residues. Trimming stripped 4 bases from V and 9 bases from J, with 19 bases between. Germline V gene lookup returns CDR1 MNHEY and CDR2 SVGAGI. The data derive from a study of identical twins. TCRdb passed the 5' RACE reads through MiXCR, listing each CDR3 protein once. The sample consists of some 590,000 distinct CDR3 sequences, roughly 9.9% of them appearing once. These records were also assigned to another study, of yellow fever vaccine responses in identical twins.

Sequenced input: PBMCs. V gene TRBV6-5 combines with J gene TRBJ2-4, with D possibly called TRBD1 or TRBD2 (5 bases each). This clonotype originated in a young woman in good health. CDR3 bases: TGTGCCAGCAGTTCAAGGGACCCCGTGGCCGCCATTCAGTACTTC. This codes for CASSSRDPVAAIQYF.